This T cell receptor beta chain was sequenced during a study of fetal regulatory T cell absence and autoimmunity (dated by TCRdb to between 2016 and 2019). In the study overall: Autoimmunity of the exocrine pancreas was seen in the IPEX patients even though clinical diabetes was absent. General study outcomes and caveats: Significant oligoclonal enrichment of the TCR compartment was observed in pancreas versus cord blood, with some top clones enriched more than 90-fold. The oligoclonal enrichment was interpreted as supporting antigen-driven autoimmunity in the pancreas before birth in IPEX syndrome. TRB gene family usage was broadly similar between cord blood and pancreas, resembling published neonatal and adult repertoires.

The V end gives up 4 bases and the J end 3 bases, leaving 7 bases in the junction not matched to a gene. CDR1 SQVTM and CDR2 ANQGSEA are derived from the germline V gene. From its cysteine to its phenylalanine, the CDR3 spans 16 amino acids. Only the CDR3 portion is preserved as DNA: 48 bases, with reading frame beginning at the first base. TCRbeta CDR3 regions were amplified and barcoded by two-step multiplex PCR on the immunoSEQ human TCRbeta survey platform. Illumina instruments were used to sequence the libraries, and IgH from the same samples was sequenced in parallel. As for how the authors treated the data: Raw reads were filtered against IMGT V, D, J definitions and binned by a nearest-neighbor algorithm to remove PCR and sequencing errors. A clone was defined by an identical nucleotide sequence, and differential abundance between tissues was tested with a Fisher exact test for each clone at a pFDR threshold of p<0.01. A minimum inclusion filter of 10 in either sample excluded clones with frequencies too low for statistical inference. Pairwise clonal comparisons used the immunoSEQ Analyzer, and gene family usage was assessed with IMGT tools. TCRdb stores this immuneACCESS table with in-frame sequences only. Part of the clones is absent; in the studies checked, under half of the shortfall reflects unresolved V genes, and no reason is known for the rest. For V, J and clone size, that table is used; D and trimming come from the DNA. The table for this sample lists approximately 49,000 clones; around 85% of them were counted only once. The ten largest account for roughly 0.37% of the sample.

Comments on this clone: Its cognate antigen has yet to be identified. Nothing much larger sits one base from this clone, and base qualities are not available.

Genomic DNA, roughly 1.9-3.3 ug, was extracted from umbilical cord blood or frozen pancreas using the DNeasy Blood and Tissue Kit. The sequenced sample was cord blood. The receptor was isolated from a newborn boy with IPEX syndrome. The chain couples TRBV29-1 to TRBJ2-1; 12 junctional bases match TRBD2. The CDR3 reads CSVVGLAGSFYNEQFF. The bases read TGCAGCGTTGTGGGACTAGCGGGTTCGTTCTACAATGAGCAGTTCTTC.